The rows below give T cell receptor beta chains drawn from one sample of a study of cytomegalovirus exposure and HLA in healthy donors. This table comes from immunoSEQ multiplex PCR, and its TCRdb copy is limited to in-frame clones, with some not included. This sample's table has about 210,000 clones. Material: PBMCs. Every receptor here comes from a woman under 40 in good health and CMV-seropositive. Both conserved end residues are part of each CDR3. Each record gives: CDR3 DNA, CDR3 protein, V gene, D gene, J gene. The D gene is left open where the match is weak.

CDR3 DNA: TGTGCCGGCGGGAGGGGCCCGGGCACTGAAGCTTTCTTT
CDR3 protein: CAGGRGPGTEAFF
V gene: TRBV11-2
D gene: NA
J gene: TRBJ1-1

CDR3 DNA: TGTGCCAGCAGTTTACAATTGACAGGGAACTCCTACGAGCAGTACTTC
CDR3 protein: CASSLQLTGNSYEQYF
V gene: TRBV27
D gene: TRBD1
J gene: TRBJ2-7

CDR3 DNA: TGTGCCAGTAGTATTGTACAGGGTCCCTACAATGAGCAGTTCTTC
CDR3 protein: CASSIVQGPYNEQFF
V gene: TRBV19
D gene: NA
J gene: TRBJ2-1

CDR3 DNA: TGTGCTAGTGGTTTGGCCGATGGGGGCAGGGAGACCCAGTACTTC
CDR3 protein: CASGLADGGRETQYF
V gene: TRBV12-5
D gene: NA
J gene: TRBJ2-5

CDR3 DNA: TGCGCCAGCAGCCAAGATTTCGTGGCTCCCCTGGACAATGAGCAGTTCTTC
CDR3 protein: CASSQDFVAPLDNEQFF
V gene: TRBV4-3
D gene: NA
J gene: TRBJ2-1

CDR3 DNA: TGTGCCAGCAGCCCGATCCCCGGGAGCGAGCAGTACTTC
CDR3 protein: CASSPIPGSEQYF
V gene: TRBV7-8
D gene: NA
J gene: TRBJ2-7

CDR3 DNA: TGTGCCAGCAGCGTACGTAATAGCGGAAACACCGGGGAGCTGTTTTTT
CDR3 protein: CASSVRNSGNTGELFF
V gene: TRBV9
D gene: NA
J gene: TRBJ2-2

CDR3 DNA: TGTGCCAGCAGTGATAGGCTCGGGGAAAAACTGTTTTTT
CDR3 protein: CASSDRLGEKLFF
V gene: TRBV6-1
D gene: NA
J gene: TRBJ1-4

CDR3 DNA: TGCAGCGGTGGGCGCAGGGGAGCTTTCTTT
CDR3 protein: CSGGRRGAFF
V gene: TRBV29-1
D gene: NA
J gene: TRBJ1-1

CDR3 DNA: TGTGCCAGCAGCCAAGAAAGCGGGAGGGCCTACAATGAGCAGTTCTTC
CDR3 protein: CASSQESGRAYNEQFF
V gene: TRBV4-2
D gene: TRBD2
J gene: TRBJ2-1

CDR3 DNA: TGCGCCAGCAGCGCTGGGACAGGACCCTACGAGCAGTACTTC
CDR3 protein: CASSAGTGPYEQYF
V gene: TRBV5-1
D gene: TRBD1
J gene: TRBJ2-7

CDR3 DNA: TGTGCTAGTGGTTTGGTAAGGGGGCCCGAAGCTTTCTTT
CDR3 protein: CASGLVRGPEAFF
V gene: TRBV12-5
D gene: TRBD1
J gene: TRBJ1-1

CDR3 DNA: TGTGCCAGCGCGGTAATGAGGTCTTCCTACAATGAGCAGTTCTTC
CDR3 protein: CASAVMRSSYNEQFF
V gene: TRBV7-9
D gene: NA
J gene: TRBJ2-1